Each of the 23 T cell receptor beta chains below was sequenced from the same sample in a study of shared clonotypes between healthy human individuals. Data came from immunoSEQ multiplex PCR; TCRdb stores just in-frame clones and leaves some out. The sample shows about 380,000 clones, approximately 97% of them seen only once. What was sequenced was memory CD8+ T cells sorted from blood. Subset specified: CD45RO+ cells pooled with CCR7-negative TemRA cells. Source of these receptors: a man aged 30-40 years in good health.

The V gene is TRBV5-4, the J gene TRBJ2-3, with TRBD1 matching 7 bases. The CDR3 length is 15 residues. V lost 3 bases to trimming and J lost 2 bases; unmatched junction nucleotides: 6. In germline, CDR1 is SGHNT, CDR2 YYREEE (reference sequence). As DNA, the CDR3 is TGTGCCAGCAGCTCTCCGGGACAGATCACAGATACGCAGTATTTT. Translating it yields CASSSPGQITDTQYF.

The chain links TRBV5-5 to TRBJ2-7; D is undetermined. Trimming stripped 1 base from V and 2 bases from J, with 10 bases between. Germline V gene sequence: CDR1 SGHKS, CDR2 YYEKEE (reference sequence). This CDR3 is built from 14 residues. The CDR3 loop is CASSLQMGTYEQYF. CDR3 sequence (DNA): TGTGCCAGCAGCTTGCAAATGGGGACCTACGAGCAGTACTTC. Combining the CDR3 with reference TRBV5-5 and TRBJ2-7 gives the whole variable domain DAGVTQSPTHLIKTRGQQVTLRCSPISGHKSVSWYQQVLGQGPQFIFQYYEKEERGRGNFPDRFSARQFPNYSSELNVNALLLGDSALYLCASSLQMGTYEQYFGPGTRLTVT.

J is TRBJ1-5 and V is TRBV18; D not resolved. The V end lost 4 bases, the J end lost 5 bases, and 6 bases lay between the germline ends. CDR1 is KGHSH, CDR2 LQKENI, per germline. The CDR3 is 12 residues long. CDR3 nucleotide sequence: TGTGCCAGCTCACTGGCGGATCAGCCCCAGCATTTT. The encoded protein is CASSLADQPQHF.

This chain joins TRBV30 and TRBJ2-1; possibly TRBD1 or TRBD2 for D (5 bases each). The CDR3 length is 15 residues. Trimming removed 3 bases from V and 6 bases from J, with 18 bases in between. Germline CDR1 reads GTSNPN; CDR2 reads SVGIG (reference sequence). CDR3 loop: CAWRRGDISFNEQFF. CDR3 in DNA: TGTGCCTGGAGGCGAGGGGATATCTCTTTCAATGAGCAGTTCTTC.

CDR3 residues: CAISELGQSNQPQHF. DNA for the CDR3: TGTGCCATCAGTGAGTTGGGGCAGTCCAATCAGCCCCAGCATTTT. The chain recombines TRBV10-3 with TRBJ1-5, with D tentatively TRBD1 (5 bases). The CDR3 extends over 15 amino acids. Germline V gives CDR1 ENHRY, CDR2 SYGVKD. The ends were cut back, 1 base at V and 3 bases at J, with 10 bases in the middle.

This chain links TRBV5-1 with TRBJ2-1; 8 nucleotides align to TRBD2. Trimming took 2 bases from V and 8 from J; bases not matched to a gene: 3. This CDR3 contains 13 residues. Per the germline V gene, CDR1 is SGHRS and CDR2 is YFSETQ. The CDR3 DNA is TGCGCCAGCAGCTTAGCGGGAGTTCATGAGCAGTTCTTC. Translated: CASSLAGVHEQFF.

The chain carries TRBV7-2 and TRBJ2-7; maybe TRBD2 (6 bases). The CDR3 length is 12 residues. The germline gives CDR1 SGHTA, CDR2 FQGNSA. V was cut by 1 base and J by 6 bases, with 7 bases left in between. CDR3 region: CASSLDGSEQYF. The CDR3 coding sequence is TGTGCCAGCAGCTTAGACGGGAGCGAGCAGTACTTC.

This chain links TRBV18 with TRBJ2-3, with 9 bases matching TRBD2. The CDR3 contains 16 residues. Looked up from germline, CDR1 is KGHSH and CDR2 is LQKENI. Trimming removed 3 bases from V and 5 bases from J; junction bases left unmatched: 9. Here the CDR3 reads CASSPLAGVIRDTQYF. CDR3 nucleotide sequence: TGTGCCAGCTCACCTTTAGCGGGAGTGATAAGAGATACGCAGTATTTT.

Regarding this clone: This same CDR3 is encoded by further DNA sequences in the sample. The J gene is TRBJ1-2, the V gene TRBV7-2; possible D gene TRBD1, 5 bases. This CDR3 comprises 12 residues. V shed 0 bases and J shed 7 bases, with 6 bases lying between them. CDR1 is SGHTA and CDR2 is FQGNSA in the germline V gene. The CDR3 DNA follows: TGTGCCAGCAGCTTAGCAAGGGGTGGCTACACCTTC. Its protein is CASSLARGGYTF.

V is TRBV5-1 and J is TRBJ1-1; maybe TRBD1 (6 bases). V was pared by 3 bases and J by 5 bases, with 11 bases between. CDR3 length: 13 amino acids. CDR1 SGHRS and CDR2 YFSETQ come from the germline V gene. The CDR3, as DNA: TGCGCCAGCAGCTCGGGGGGGCGGACTGAAGCTTTCTTT. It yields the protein CASSSGGRTEAFF.

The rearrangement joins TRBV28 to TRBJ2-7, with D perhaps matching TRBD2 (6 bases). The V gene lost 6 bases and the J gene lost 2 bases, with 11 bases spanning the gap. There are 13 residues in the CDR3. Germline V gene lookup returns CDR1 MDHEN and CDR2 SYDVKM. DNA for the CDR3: TGTGCCAGCAGGGGGGACTTTCCCTACGAGCAGTACTTC. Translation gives CASRGDFPYEQYF.

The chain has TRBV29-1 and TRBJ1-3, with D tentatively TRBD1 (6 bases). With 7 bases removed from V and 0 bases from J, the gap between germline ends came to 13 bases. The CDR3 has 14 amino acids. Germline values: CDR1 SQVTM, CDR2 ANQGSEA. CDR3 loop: CSGNRENSGNTIYF. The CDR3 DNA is TGCAGCGGGAACAGGGAGAACTCTGGAAACACCATATATTTT.

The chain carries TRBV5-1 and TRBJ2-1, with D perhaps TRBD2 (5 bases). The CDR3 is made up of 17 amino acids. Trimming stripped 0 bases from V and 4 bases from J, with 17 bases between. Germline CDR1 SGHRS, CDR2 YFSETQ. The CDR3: CASSLASTRGIYNEQFF. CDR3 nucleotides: TGCGCCAGCAGCTTGGCCTCAACCCGGGGAATATACAATGAGCAGTTCTTC. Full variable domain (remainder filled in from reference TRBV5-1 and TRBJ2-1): KAGVTQTPRYLIKTRGQQVTLSCSPISGHRSVSWYQQTPGQGLQFLFEYFSETQRNKGNFPGRFSGRQFSNSRSEMNVSTLELGDSALYLCASSLASTRGIYNEQFFGPGTRLTVL.

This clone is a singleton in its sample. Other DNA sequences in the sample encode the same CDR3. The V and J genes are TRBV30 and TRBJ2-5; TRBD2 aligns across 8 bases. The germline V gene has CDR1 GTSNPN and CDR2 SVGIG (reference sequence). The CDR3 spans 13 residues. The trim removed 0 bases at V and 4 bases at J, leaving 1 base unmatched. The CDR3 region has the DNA TGTGCCTGGAGTGTCCTAGCGGGAGAGACCCAGTACTTC. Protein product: CAWSVLAGETQYF. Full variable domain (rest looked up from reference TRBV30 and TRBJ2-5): SQTIHQWPATLVQPVGSPLSLECTVEGTSNPNLYWYRQAAGRGLQLLFYSVGIGQISSEVPQNLSASRPQDRQFILSSKKLLLSDSGFYLCAWSVLAGETQYFGPGTRLLVL.

CDR3 coding DNA: TGTGCCAGCAGCCAAGACTTCGGCGGGGAGCTGTTTTTT. This gives the protein CASSQDFGGELFF. The J gene is TRBJ2-2, the V gene TRBV4-2, with D unresolved. Trimming stripped 0 bases from V and 7 bases from J, with 6 bases between. The CDR3 runs to 13 residues. Per the germline V gene, CDR1 is LGHNA and CDR2 is YNFKEQ.

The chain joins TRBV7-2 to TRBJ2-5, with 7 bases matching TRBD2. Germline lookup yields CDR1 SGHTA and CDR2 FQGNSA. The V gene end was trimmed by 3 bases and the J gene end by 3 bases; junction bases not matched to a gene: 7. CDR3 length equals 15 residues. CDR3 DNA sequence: TGTGCCAGCAGCTTGATAGCGGGCGGAGAAGAGACCCAGTACTTC. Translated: CASSLIAGGEETQYF.

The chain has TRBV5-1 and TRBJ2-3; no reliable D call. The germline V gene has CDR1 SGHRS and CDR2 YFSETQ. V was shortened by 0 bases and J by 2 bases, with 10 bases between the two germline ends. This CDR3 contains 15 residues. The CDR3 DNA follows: TGCGCCAGCAGCTTGGAAACCCTTCCCACAGATACGCAGTATTTT. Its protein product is CASSLETLPTDTQYF.

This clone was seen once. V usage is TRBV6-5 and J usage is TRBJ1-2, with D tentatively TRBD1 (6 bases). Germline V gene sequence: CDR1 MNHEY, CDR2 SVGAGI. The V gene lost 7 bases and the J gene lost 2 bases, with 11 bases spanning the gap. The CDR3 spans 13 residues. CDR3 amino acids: CASTQGPNYGYTF. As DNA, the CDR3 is TGTGCCAGCACGCAGGGGCCGAACTATGGCTACACCTTC.

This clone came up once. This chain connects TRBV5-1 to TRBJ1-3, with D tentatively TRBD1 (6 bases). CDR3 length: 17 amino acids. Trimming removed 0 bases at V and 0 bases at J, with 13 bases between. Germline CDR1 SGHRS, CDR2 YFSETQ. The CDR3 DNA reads TGCGCCAGCAGCTTGGGACAGGAAATTTTCTCTGGAAACACCATATATTTT. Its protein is CASSLGQEIFSGNTIYF. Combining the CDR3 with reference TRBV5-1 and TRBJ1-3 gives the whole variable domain KAGVTQTPRYLIKTRGQQVTLSCSPISGHRSVSWYQQTPGQGLQFLFEYFSETQRNKGNFPGRFSGRQFSNSRSEMNVSTLELGDSALYLCASSLGQEIFSGNTIYFGEGSWLTVV.

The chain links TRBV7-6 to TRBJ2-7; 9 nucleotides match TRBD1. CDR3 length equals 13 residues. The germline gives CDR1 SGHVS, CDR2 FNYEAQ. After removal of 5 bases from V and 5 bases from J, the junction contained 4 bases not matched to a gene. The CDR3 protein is CASSPDRGNEQYF. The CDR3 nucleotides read TGTGCCAGCAGCCCGGACAGGGGCAACGAGCAGTACTTC.

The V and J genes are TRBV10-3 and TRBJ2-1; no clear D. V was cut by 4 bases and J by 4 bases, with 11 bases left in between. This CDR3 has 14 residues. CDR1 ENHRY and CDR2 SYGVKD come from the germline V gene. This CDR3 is CAISVKASYNEQFF. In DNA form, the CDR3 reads TGTGCCATCAGTGTGAAGGCCTCTTACAATGAGCAGTTCTTC.

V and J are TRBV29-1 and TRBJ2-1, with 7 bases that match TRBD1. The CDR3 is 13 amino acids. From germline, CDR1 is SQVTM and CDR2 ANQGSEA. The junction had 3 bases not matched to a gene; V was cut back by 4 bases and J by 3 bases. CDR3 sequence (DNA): TGCAGCGTTGGCAGACAGGGCTACAATGAGCAGTTCTTC. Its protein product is CSVGRQGYNEQFF.

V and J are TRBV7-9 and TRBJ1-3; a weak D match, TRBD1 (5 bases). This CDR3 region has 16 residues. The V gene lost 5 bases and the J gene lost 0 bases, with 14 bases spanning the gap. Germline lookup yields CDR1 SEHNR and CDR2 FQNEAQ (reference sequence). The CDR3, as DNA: TGTGCCAGCAGCCCCCGCGGGGGTCACTCTGGAAACACCATATATTTT. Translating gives CASSPRGGHSGNTIYF.